One and the same sample provided the 30 T cell receptor beta chains below, sequenced in a study of T-cell reconstitution after alpha-beta-depleted transplantation in children. Preparation of the TCRbeta library involved a method that used unique molecular identifiers. TCRdb ran MiXCR on the PCR reads and lists one entry per CDR3 protein. In the table there are around 93,000 distinct CDR3 sequences, approximately 8.4% of which are singletons. Sequencing was performed on PBMCs from the stem cell graft donor, taken from the stem cell graft. The receptors come from a human donor who donated a stem cell graft to a child with congenital amegakaryocytic thrombocytopenia.

This clonotype came up many times. The CDR3 loop is CASSLRGPSEAFF. The CDR3 coding sequence is TGTGCCAGCAGTTTGCGGGGGCCAAGCGAAGCTTTCTTT. V gene TRBV28 combines with J gene TRBJ1-1; D possibly corresponds to TRBD1 (6 bases). Trimming removed 3 bases at V and 8 bases at J, with 13 bases between. CDR1 and CDR2 (germline): MDHEN, SYDVKM. The CDR3 length is 13 residues.

This clonotype was counted between two and nine times. The junction does not match germline at one end; this may be a read error. The chain links TRBV6-1 to TRBJ2-6, with 12 bases identical to TRBD2. Germline loops: CDR1 MNHNS, CDR2 SASEGT. The CDR3 has 18 amino acids. CDR3 coding DNA: TGTGCCAGCAGGCCAGGACTAGCGGGACGGTCTGGGGCCAACGGCCTGACTTTC. Translating it yields CASRPGLAGRSGANGLTF.

This clonotype was observed many times. This sequence joins TRBV25-1 and TRBJ2-3, with 8 positions matching TRBD1. V was clipped by 1 base and J by 4 bases; unmatched bases: 7. This CDR3 spans 16 amino acids. Germline CDR1 and CDR2: MGHDK and SYGVNS. The CDR3 reads CASSESRTGWADTQYF. The DNA of the CDR3 is TGTGCCAGCAGTGAATCCCGGACAGGGTGGGCAGATACGCAGTATTTT.

This clonotype was counted ten times or more. The chain couples TRBV15 to TRBJ2-7; D is ambiguous. The V and J ends lost 4 bases and 0 bases respectively, with 10 bases between them. The CDR3 sequence is 14 residues long. In germline, CDR1 is LNHNV, CDR2 YYDKDF (reference sequence). This CDR3 is CATSNPVSSYEQYF. In DNA form, the CDR3 reads TGTGCCACCAGCAATCCAGTTAGCTCCTACGAGCAGTACTTC.

The V call is TRBV19, the J call TRBJ2-4, with 9 bases fitting TRBD2. V dropped 7 bases and J dropped 1; count of bases not matched to a gene: 8. CDR1 is LNHDA and CDR2 is SQIVND in the germline V gene (reference sequence). This CDR3 has 16 amino acids. The CDR3 loop reads CASTLAGEAAKNIQYF. CDR3 nucleotide sequence: TGTGCCAGTACTTTAGCGGGAGAGGCGGCCAAAAACATTCAGTACTTC.

This clonotype was counted at least ten times. The chain uses TRBV4-3 and TRBJ2-7; 7 bases match TRBD2. The CDR3 runs to 17 residues. Germline loops: CDR1 LGHNA, CDR2 YSLEER. V shed 0 bases and J 2 bases; nucleotides not matched to a gene: 10. The CDR3 nucleotides are TGCGCCAGCAGCCAAGAGTTTGGGCGGGGGTGGACCTACGAGCAGTACTTC. Protein sequence: CASSQEFGRGWTYEQYF.

At least ten counts were recorded for this clonotype. The V call is TRBV4-1, the J call TRBJ2-1, with 8 bases identical to TRBD2. Germline assignment: CDR1 MGHRA and CDR2 YSYEKL. J lost 3 bases, V lost 1 base, and 8 bases had no gene match. There are 17 residues in the CDR3. CDR3 DNA sequence: TGCGCCAGCAGCCAAGTACTAGCGGCCCACGACTACAATGAGCAGTTCTTC. Translated: CASSQVLAAHDYNEQFF.

This clonotype was recorded at least ten times. The V gene is TRBV29-1, the J gene TRBJ1-2; TRBD1 is a possible D gene (6 bases). The ends were cut back, 7 bases at V and 1 base at J, with 13 bases in the middle. This CDR3 has 13 residues. Germline V gene sequence: CDR1 SQVTM, CDR2 ANQGSEA. CDR3 region: CSGQEDSNYGYTF. The CDR3 DNA reads as TGCAGCGGCCAGGAGGACAGTAACTATGGCTACACCTTC.

This clonotype was observed at least ten times. V is TRBV11-3 and J is TRBJ2-7, with D perhaps TRBD2 (6 bases). Germline V gives CDR1 SGHNT, CDR2 YENEEA. This CDR3 is built from 14 residues. The V end lost 6 bases, the J end lost 6 bases, and 18 bases lay between the germline ends. The CDR3 DNA is TGTGCCAGCAGAAAAGGGGCTAGCGAAGCCGAGCAGTACTTC. It encodes CASRKGASEAEQYF.

Regarding this clonotype: A clone one base away is much larger, so this may be a read error. J is TRBJ2-3 and V is TRBV5-1; TRBD2 agrees at 8 bases. The trim removed 2 bases at V and 9 bases at J, leaving 5 bases unmatched. From germline, CDR1 is SGHRS and CDR2 YFSETQ. The CDR3 totals 13 residues. The CDR3 bases are TGCGCCAGCAGCTTCGGGGGGGCCGAAACGCAGTATTTT. Translation gives CASSFGGAETQYF.

This chain connects TRBV11-2 to TRBJ2-5; D is unclear. Germline CDR1 is SGHAT and CDR2 is FQNNGV. CDR3 size: 13 residues. V dropped 5 bases and J dropped 3 bases, with 10 bases sitting between them. CDR3 sequence reads: CASSPEREETQYF. The CDR3 DNA reads as TGTGCCAGCAGCCCCGAAAGGGAAGAGACCCAGTACTTC.

This clonotype was detected a few times. This chain uses TRBV6-1 with TRBJ1-6; TRBD1 matches 10 bases. The CDR3 totals 16 residues. CDR1 and CDR2 (germline): MNHNS, SASEGT. With V trimmed by 1 base and J by 8 bases, 5 bases remained unmatched. CDR3 sequence: CASSEGEGTGDSPLHF. CDR3 bases: TGTGCCAGCAGTGAAGGCGAAGGGACAGGGGATTCACCCCTCCACTTT.

This clonotype was seen repeatedly, ten times or more. V is TRBV12-3 or TRBV12-4 and J is TRBJ1-1; TRBD1 might be the D (6 bases). This CDR3 comprises 13 residues. Trimming removed 6 bases from V and 5 bases from J, with 13 bases in between. CDR3 sequence (DNA): TGTGCCAGCAGCCTAGGGGGGAGAACTGAAGCTTTCTTT. Its protein is CASSLGGRTEAFF.

This clonotype was recorded many times. The rearrangement joins TRBV7-2 to TRBJ2-4; either TRBD1 or TRBD2 may supply D (5 bases each). Deletions cut 0 bases from V and 4 bases from J, with 16 bases between. Germline V gene data show CDR1 as SGHTA and CDR2 as FQGNSA. The CDR3 is made up of 17 amino acids. DNA of the CDR3: TGTGCCAGCAGCTTAGCGGTAGGGGACGGTAGTAAAAACATTCAGTACTTC. Encoded protein: CASSLAVGDGSKNIQYF.

This clonotype was counted ten times or more. The V call is TRBV5-1, the J call TRBJ1-2; tentatively, D is TRBD1 (6 bases). CDR3 length: 13 residues. Germline CDR1 SGHRS, CDR2 YFSETQ. V was pared by 2 bases and J by 5 bases, with 10 bases between. The CDR3 loop is CASSLEQGYGYTF. CDR3 nucleotide sequence: TGCGCCAGCAGCTTAGAACAGGGATATGGCTACACCTTC.

This clonotype was seen repeatedly, ten times or more. The V call is TRBV24-1, the J call TRBJ2-2; D not certain. Trimming took off 2 bases at V and 1 base at J, with 10 bases between the two ends. This CDR3 comprises 16 residues. Germline V lookup: CDR1 KGHDR, CDR2 SFDVKD. The CDR3 protein is CATSDWHRENTGELFF. CDR3 sequence (DNA): TGTGCCACCAGTGATTGGCACCGTGAGAACACCGGGGAGCTGTTTTTT.

There are many counts of this clonotype. The chain links TRBV20-1 to TRBJ2-1; 7 bases fit TRBD2. Looked up from germline, CDR1 is DFQATT and CDR2 is SNEGSKA (reference sequence). The CDR3 totals 15 residues. V lost 5 bases to trimming and J lost 6 bases; unmatched junction nucleotides: 13. The CDR3 reads CSAPLRGRVSNEQFF. For the CDR3, the DNA is TGCAGTGCTCCCCTGCGCGGGAGAGTCAGCAATGAGCAGTTCTTC.

This clonotype was seen at least ten times. The chain combines TRBV5-5 with TRBJ1-3, with no clear D. Germline V lookup: CDR1 SGHKS, CDR2 YYEKEE (reference sequence). The CDR3 loop spans 12 amino acids. The V end was cut by 3 bases, the J end by 9 bases, with 10 bases between. CDR3 sequence reads: CASSSILGTIYF. The CDR3 DNA sequence: TGTGCCAGCAGCTCTATCCTGGGCACCATATATTTT.

This clonotype has at least ten counts. V usage is TRBV18 and J usage is TRBJ2-2; D unclear. The germline V and J ends were trimmed by 6 bases and 0 bases, with 8 bases remaining between them. The CDR3 consists of 14 residues. In germline, CDR1 is KGHSH, CDR2 LQKENI. The CDR3 coding sequence is TGTGCCAGCTCTACGACGGCGAACACCGGGGAGCTGTTTTTT. Translating it yields CASSTTANTGELFF.

This clonotype was observed at least ten times. The genes are TRBV12-3 or TRBV12-4 and TRBJ1-5; D unclear. The V end lost 4 bases, the J end lost 6 bases, and 10 bases lay between the germline ends. This CDR3 is built from 13 residues. For the CDR3, the DNA is TGTGCCAGCAGTTCCTCCCCCGTTCAGCCCCAGCATTTT. This gives the protein CASSSSPVQPQHF.

At least ten counts were recorded for this clonotype. V is TRBV11-2 and J is TRBJ2-5, with D possibly called TRBD1 or TRBD2 (5 bases each). The ends were cut back, 4 bases at V and 3 bases at J, with 15 bases in the middle. Germline-derived CDR1 and CDR2 are SGHAT and FQNNGV. This CDR3 has 15 residues. CDR3 loop: CASSSWGKREETQYF. For the CDR3, the DNA is TGTGCCAGCAGCTCTTGGGGGAAACGTGAAGAGACCCAGTACTTC.

This clonotype was seen at least ten times. The chain recombines TRBV7-2 with TRBJ2-5; D may be TRBD1 (5 bases). Germline V gene sequence: CDR1 SGHTA, CDR2 FQGNSA. CDR3 length equals 15 residues. Trimming removed 4 bases at V and 0 bases at J, with 12 bases between. Here the CDR3 reads CASSYLGADQETQYF. CDR3 nucleotide sequence: TGTGCCAGCAGCTACCTTGGGGCAGACCAAGAGACCCAGTACTTC.

In its sample, this clonotype ranks as medium-sized. J is TRBJ2-1 and V is TRBV27; the D gene could be TRBD1 or TRBD2 (6 bases each). Deletions cut 3 bases from V and 8 bases from J, with 8 bases between. Germline loops: CDR1 MNHEY, CDR2 SMNVEV (reference sequence). The CDR3 extends over 12 amino acids. The CDR3 DNA reads as TGTGCCAGCAGTTTTAGGGGGGATGAGCAGTTCTTC. Translation gives CASSFRGDEQFF.

This clonotype was recorded many times. The rearrangement joins TRBV12-3 or TRBV12-4 to TRBJ1-3; TRBD1 might be the D (6 bases). This CDR3 is built from 14 residues. Trimming removed 7 bases at V and 5 bases at J, with 15 bases between. The CDR3 reads CASIRTDSRNTIYF. The CDR3 region has the DNA TGTGCCAGCATTAGGACGGACAGCAGAAACACCATATATTTT.

The chain recombines TRBV7-6 with TRBJ2-3; D not resolved. This CDR3 contains 12 residues. Per germline, CDR1 SGHVS and CDR2 FNYEAQ. Trimming removed 2 bases at V and 6 bases at J, with 6 bases between. The CDR3 bases are TGTGCCAGCAGCTTACTCCGGGATACGCAGTATTTT. Translation gives CASSLLRDTQYF.

This clonotype showed up many times. This chain joins TRBV20-1 and TRBJ1-1, with 9 bases aligning to TRBD1. The CDR3 loop spans 16 amino acids. Losses at the gene ends were 0 bases for V and 1 base for J; bases not matched to a gene: 6. Germline lookup yields CDR1 DFQATT and CDR2 SNEGSKA (reference sequence). CDR3 amino acids: CSARDNTGQGNTEAFF. The CDR3 coding sequence is TGCAGTGCTAGAGATAATACGGGACAGGGGAACACTGAAGCTTTCTTT.

This clonotype was picked up a small number of times. The rearrangement joins TRBV12-3 or TRBV12-4 to TRBJ2-6; 8 positions agree with TRBD2. With V trimmed by 2 bases and J by 4 bases, 4 bases remained unmatched. The CDR3 is 16 amino acids. Written as DNA, the CDR3 is TGTGCCAGCAGTTTACGGGGGGGGCAAGGGGCCAACGTCCTGACTTTC. It is translated as CASSLRGGQGANVLTF.

This clonotype came up many times. The V call is TRBV12-3 or TRBV12-4, the J call TRBJ2-1; 9 nucleotides match TRBD2. The CDR3 totals 16 residues. V shed 5 bases, J shed 0 bases, and the junction held 5 bases outside the gene matches. CDR3 loop: CASSAATSGSYNEQFF. For the CDR3, the DNA is TGTGCCAGCAGTGCTGCGACTAGCGGCTCCTACAATGAGCAGTTCTTC.

The sample holds many counts of this clonotype. The rearrangement links TRBV3-1 to TRBJ2-1; no clear D gene. Germline CDR1 and CDR2: LGHDT and YNNKEL (reference sequence). V dropped 0 bases and J dropped 10 bases, with 13 bases sitting between them. The CDR3 length is 14 residues. The CDR3 region has the DNA TGTGCCAGCAGCCAAGATCTAGTGCCGTCCGAGCAGTTCTTC. This translates into CASSQDLVPSEQFF.

V is TRBV14 and J is TRBJ2-6; D remains ambiguous. Trimming stripped 2 bases from V and 12 bases from J, with 14 bases between. Germline CDR1 SGHDN, CDR2 FVKESK. The CDR3 spans 14 residues. This CDR3 reads CASSQKRTDSVLTF. The CDR3 coding sequence is TGTGCCAGCAGCCAAAAAAGGACGGATAGCGTCCTGACTTTC.